This T cell receptor beta chain derives from a study of STAT5B mutations in CD4+ large granular lymphocyte leukemia. This CDR3 has 12 residues. With 4 bases removed from V and 4 bases from J, the gap between germline ends came to 7 bases. Germline CDR1 SEHNR, CDR2 FQNEAQ (reference sequence). Whole-study findings and limits: Main leukemic clonotypes were patient-specific, but approximately 27% appeared at low frequency elsewhere. Higher CD4+ than CD8+ T-LGLL clonality might reflect small sample size.

Sequenced by immunoSEQ multiplex PCR; TCRdb stores in-frame clones only, minus some. The table shows more than 25,000 clones, with over 70% occurring only once. This clone was observed a few times. Its antigen is still unknown. Sequences were obtained from CD4+ T cells from blood buffy coats. The source of this sequence is a human donor in good health. The rearrangement joins TRBV7-9 to TRBJ1-1, with D unclear. The CDR3 sequence: CASSWEGTEAFF. The CDR3 DNA is TGTGCCAGCAGCTGGGAGGGCACTGAAGCTTTCTTT. The whole variable domain, remainder taken from reference TRBV7-9 and TRBJ1-1, is DTGVSQNPRHKITKRGQNVTFRCDPISEHNRLYWYRQTLGQGPEFLTYFQNEAQLEKSRLLSDRFSAERPKGSFSTLEIQRTEQGDSAMYLCASSWEGTEAFFGQGTRLTVV.